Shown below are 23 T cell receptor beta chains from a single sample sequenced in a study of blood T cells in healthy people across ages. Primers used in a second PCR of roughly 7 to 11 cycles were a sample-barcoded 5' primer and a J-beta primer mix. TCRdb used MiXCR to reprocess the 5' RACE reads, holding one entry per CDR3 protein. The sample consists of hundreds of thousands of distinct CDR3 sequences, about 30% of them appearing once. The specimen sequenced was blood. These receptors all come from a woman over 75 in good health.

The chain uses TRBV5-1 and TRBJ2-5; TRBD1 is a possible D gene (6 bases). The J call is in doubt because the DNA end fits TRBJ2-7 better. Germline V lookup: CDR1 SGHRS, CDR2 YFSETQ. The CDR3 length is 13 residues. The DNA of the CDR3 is TGCGCCAGCGGCCCCCGGGACAAAAACGAGCAGTACTTC. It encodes CASGPRDKNEQYF.

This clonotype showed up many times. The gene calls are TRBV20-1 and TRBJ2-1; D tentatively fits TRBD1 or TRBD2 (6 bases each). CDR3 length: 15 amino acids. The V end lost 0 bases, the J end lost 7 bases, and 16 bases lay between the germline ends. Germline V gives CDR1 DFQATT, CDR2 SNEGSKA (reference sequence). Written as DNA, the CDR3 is TGCAGTGCTAGAGATAGTGGAGGGGGGCCGAATGAGCAGTTCTTC. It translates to CSARDSGGGPNEQFF.

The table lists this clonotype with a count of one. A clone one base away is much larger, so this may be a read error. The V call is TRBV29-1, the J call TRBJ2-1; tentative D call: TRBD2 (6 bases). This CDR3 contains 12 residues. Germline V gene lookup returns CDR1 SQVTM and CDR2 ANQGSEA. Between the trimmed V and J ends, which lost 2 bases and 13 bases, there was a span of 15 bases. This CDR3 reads CSVESWEETQFF. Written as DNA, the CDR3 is TGCAGCGTTGAATCTTGGGAGGAGACCCAGTTCTTC.

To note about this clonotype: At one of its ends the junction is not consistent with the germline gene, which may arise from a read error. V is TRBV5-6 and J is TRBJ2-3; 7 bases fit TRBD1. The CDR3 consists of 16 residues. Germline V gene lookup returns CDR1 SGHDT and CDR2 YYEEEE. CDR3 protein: CVSSLDQGEIPDTQYF. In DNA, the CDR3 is TGTGTCAGCAGCTTGGATCAGGGGGAGATCCCGGATACGCAGTATTTT.

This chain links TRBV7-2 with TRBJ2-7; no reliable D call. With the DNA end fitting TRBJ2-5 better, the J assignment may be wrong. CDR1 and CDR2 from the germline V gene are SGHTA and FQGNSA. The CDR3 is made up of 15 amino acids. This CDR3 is CASSTRWGSLETQYF. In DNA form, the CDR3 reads TGTGCCAGCAGCACCCGGTGGGGTAGTCTAGAGACCCAGTACTTC.

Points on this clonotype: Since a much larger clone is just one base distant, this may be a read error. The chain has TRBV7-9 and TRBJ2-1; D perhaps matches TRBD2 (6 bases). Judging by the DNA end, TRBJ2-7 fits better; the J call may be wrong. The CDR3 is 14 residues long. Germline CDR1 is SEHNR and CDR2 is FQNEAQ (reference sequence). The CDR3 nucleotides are TGTGCCAGCAGCTTATTAGGGACTTACAATGAGCAGTACTTC. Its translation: CASSLLGTYNEQYF.

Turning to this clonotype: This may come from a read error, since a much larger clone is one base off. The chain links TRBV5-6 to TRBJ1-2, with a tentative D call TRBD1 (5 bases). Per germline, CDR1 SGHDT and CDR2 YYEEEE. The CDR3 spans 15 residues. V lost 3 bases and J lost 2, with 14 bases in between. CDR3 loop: CASSSPRTSNYGYTF. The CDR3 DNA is TGTGCCAGCAGCTCCCCCAGGACAAGCAACTATGGCTACACCTTC. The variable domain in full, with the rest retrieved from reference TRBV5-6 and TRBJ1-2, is DAGVTQSPTHLIKTRGQQVTLRCSPKSGHDTVSWYQQALGQGPQFIFQYYEEEERQRGNFPDRFSGHQFPNYSSELNVNALLLGDSALYLCASSSPRTSNYGYTFGSGTRLTVV.

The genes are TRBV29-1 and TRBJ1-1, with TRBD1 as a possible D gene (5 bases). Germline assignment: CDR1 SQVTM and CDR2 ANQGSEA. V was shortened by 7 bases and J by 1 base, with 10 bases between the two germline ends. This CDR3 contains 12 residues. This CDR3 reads CSGGGANTEAFF. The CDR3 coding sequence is TGCAGCGGCGGAGGGGCGAACACTGAAGCTTTCTTT.

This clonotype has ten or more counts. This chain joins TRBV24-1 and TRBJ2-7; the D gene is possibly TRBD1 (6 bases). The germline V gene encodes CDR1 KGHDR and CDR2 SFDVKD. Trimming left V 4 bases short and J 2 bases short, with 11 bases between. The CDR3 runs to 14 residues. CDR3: CATSDRGQTYEQYF. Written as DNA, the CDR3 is TGTGCCACCAGTGACCGTGGACAGACCTACGAGCAGTACTTC.

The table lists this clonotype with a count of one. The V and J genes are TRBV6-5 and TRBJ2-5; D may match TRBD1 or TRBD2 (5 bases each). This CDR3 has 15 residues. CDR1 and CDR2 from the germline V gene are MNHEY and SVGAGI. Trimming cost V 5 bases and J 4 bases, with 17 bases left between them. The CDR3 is CASSRDADRGETQYF. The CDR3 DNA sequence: TGTGCCAGCAGTCGGGACGCCGACCGAGGAGAGACCCAGTACTTC.

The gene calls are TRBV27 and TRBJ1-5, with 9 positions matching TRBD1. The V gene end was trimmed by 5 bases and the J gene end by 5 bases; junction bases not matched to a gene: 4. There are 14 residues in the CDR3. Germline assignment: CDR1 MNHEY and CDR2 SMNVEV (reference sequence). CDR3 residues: CASSPTGGDQPQHF. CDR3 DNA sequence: TGTGCCAGCAGTCCAACAGGGGGCGATCAGCCCCAGCATTTT.

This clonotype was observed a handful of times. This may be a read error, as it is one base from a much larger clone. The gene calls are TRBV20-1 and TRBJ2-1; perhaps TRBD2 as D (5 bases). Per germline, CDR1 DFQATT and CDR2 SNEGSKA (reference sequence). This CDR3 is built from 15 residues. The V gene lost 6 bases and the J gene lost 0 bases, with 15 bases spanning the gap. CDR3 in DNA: TGCAGTGCCGGACTTGGAGCGGCCTCCTACAATGAGCAGTTCTTC. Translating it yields CSAGLGAASYNEQFF.

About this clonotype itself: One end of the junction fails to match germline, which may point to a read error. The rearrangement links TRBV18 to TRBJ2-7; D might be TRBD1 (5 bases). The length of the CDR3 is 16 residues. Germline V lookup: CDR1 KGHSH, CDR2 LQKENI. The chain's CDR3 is CASPPGGTGLFYEQYF. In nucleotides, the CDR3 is TGTGCCAGCCCACCAGGCGGCACAGGCCTATTTTACGAGCAGTACTTC.

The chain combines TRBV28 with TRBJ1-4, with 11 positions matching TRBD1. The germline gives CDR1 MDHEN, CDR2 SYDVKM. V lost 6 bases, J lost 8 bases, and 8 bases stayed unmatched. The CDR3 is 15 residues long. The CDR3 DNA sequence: TGTGCCAGCAGCTCTGGGGGGACAGGGGGGGAAAAACTGTTTTTT. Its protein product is CASSSGGTGGEKLFF.

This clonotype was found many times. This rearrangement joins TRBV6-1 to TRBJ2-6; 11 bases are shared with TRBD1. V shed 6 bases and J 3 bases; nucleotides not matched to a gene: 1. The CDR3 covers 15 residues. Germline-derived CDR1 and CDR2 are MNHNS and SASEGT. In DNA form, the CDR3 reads TGTGCCAGCAGGGACAGGGGGCTTGGGGCCAACGTCCTGACTTTC. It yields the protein CASRDRGLGANVLTF.

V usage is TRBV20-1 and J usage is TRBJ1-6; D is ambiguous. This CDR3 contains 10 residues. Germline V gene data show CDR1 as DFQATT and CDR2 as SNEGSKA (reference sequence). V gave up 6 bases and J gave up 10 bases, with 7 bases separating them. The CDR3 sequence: CSATSSPLHF. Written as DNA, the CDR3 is TGCAGTGCCACCTCATCACCCCTCCACTTT.

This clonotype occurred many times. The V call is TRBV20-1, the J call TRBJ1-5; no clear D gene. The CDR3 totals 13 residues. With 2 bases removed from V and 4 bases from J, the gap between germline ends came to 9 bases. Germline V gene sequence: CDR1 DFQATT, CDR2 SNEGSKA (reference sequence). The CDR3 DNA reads TGCAGTGCTAGACCCGGGCCAAATCAGCCCCAGCATTTT. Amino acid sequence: CSARPGPNQPQHF.

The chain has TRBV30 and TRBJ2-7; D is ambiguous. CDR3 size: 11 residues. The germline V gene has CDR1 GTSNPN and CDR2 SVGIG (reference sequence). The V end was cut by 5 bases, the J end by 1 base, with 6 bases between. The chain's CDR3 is CAWGPSYEQYF. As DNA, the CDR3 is TGTGCCTGGGGCCCTTCCTACGAGCAGTACTTC. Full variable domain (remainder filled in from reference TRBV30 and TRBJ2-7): SQTIHQWPATLVQPVGSPLSLECTVEGTSNPNLYWYRQAAGRGLQLLFYSVGIGQISSEVPQNLSASRPQDRQFILSSKKLLLSDSGFYLCAWGPSYEQYFGPGTRLTVT.

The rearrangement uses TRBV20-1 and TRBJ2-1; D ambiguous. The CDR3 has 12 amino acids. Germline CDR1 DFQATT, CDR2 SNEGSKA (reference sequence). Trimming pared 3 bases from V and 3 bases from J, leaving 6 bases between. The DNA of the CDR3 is TGCAGTGCTAGTAGGAACTACAATGAGCAGTTCTTC. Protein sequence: CSASRNYNEQFF.

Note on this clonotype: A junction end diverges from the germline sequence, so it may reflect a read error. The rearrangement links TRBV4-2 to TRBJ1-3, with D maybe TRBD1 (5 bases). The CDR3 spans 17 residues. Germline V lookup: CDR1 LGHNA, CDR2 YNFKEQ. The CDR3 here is CASSQVGPGRRGSTIYF. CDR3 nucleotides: TGTGCCAGCAGCCAAGTTGGCCCGGGTCGGAGGGGAAGCACCATATATTTT.

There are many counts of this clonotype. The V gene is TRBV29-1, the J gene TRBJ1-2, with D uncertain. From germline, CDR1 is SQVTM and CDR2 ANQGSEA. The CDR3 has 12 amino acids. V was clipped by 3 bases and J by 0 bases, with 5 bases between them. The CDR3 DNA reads TGCAGCGTTGAGGAGACTAACTATGGCTACACCTTC. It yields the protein CSVEETNYGYTF.

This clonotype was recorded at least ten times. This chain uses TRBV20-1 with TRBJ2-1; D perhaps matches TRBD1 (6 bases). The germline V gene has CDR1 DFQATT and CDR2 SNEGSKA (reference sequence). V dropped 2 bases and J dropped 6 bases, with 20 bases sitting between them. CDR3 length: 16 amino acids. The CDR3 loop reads CSARLAGQRTRNEQFF. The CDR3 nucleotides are TGCAGTGCTAGATTGGCCGGACAGCGGACTCGCAATGAGCAGTTCTTC.

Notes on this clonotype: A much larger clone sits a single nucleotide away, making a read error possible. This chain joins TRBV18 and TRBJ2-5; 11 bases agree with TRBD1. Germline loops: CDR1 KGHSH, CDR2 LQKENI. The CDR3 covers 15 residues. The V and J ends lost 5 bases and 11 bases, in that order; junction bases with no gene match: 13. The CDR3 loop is CASSAGQGGLERQYF. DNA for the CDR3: TGTGCCAGCTCAGCGGGACAGGGGGGACTAGAGAGGCAGTACTTC. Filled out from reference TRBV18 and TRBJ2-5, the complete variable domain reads NAGVMQNPRHLVRRRGQEARLRCSPMKGHSHVYWYRQLPEEGLKFMVYLQKENIIDESGMPKERFSAEFPKEGPSILRIQQVVRGDSAAYFCASSAGQGGLERQYFGPGTRLLVL.